This T cell receptor (beta chain) is drawn from a study of spatial heterogeneity in lung cancer. Whole-study context: Sequences of the beta chain were consistently detected in greater numbers than alpha-chain sequences. Raw reads showed each unique TCR and UMI combination turning up more than ten times on average.

Germline CDR1 and CDR2: SGHAT and FQNNGV. The V and J ends lost 6 bases and 2 bases respectively, with 16 bases between them. The CDR3 loop spans 16 amino acids. Every individual TCR cDNA molecule carried its own unique molecular identifier, which allowed correction of PCR and sequencing errors. TCRdb reprocessed the 5' RACE reads via MiXCR and lists one record per CDR3 protein. The sample contains about 3,800 distinct CDR3 sequences, approximately 8.9% of which appear only once. Sample time point: sample taken at primary tumor resection. The authors sequenced whole RNA from tumor, nontumor lung or frozen PBMC without sorting. Samples were donated by 72 untreated early-stage non-small cell lung cancer patients. This clonotype appeared many times.

The chain combines TRBV11-2 with TRBJ2-2; D possibly corresponds to TRBD2 (7 bases). The sequenced sample was PBMCs, obtained at surgery. The TCR sequence derives from a female donor with early-stage non-small cell lung cancer. The DNA of the CDR3 is TGTGCCAGCAGACATGGCGGGGGCTCTAACACCGGGGAGCTGTTTTTT. The encoded protein is CASRHGGGSNTGELFF.